This T cell receptor beta chain was profiled in a study of cytomegalovirus exposure and HLA in healthy donors. Findings and limits, study-wide: Most sequenced TCRs were rare (though some public TCRs occurred in many donors). The Asian-associated ancestry cluster reportedly had fewer N-insertions than the 666-donor mean in a later analysis. The authors enumerated around 150 TCR beta chains as linked to cytomegalovirus.

Primers included in the PCR were 60 Vbeta and 13 Jbeta primers. Clones were sequenced by immunoSEQ multiplex PCR, and TCRdb holds only the in-frame ones, with some missing. The sample yields under 200,000 clones, 75% to 90% seen once. A note on this clone: Its antigen is still unknown.

Germline-derived CDR1 and CDR2 are GTSNPN and SVGIG (reference sequence). V was cut by 5 bases and J by 8 bases, with 17 bases left in between. The CDR3 runs to 13 residues. This chain uses TRBV30 with TRBJ2-3, with no clear D. The sequenced material came from PBMCs. This TCR came from a woman in her 30s in good health and CMV-seronegative. The CDR3 sequence: CAWDPLRSGTQYF. The CDR3 DNA is TGTGCCTGGGACCCACTCCGATCGGGTACGCAGTATTTT.